Listed here are 18 T cell receptor beta chains from one sample, sequenced in a study of blood T cell repertoires in COVID-19 (dated by TCRdb to the early 2020s). The library was built by means of the immunoSEQ multiplex PCR assay. TCRdb stores this immuneACCESS table with in-frame sequences only. Part of the clones is absent; in the studies checked, under half of the shortfall reflects unresolved V genes, and no reason is known for the rest. Recorded for this sample are about 22,000 clones; roughly nine tenths of them occurred a single time. The ten biggest clones cover roughly 27% of the sample. Material: peripheral blood. The receptor set was obtained from a human donor with active COVID-19. The donor label of this sample is uncertain.

V usage is TRBV4-1 and J usage is TRBJ2-4; 11 nucleotides match TRBD2. With V trimmed by 0 bases and J by 6 bases, 4 bases remained unmatched. CDR1 and CDR2 (germline): MGHRA, YSYEKL. The CDR3 contains 16 residues. CDR3 region: CASSQEVAGGRNIQYF. In nucleotides, the CDR3 is TGCGCCAGCAGCCAAGAAGTAGCGGGAGGGCGAAACATTCAGTACTTC.

This chain uses TRBV10-3 with TRBJ2-7, with 10 bases aligning to TRBD1. The CDR3 loop spans 13 amino acids. V gave up 4 bases and J gave up 5 bases; unmatched junction bases: 2. From germline, CDR1 is ENHRY and CDR2 SYGVKD. CDR3 in DNA: TGTGCCATCAGTGGGACAGGGGGTGACGAGCAGTACTTC. It encodes CAISGTGGDEQYF.

This clone has just a few counts. CDR3 in amino acids: CASSLQGAEETQYF. The CDR3 bases are TGTGCCAGCAGCCTGCAGGGGGCGGAGGAGACCCAGTACTTC. The chain links TRBV7-2 to TRBJ2-5; the match to TRBD1 covers 8 bases. V trimming: 5 bases; J trimming: 5 bases; junction bases outside the gene matches: 7. The CDR3 extends over 14 amino acids. Germline V lookup: CDR1 SGHTA, CDR2 FQGNSA.

This clone was recorded once. The chain combines TRBV7-6 with TRBJ1-2; D is uncertain. Trimming cost V 1 base and J 7 bases, with 19 bases left between them. CDR3 length: 16 amino acids. Germline loops: CDR1 SGHVS, CDR2 FNYEAQ. DNA of the CDR3: TGTGCCAGCAGCTTAGAGGGAGGGAACCCGCGGAGTGGCTACACCTTC. Protein product: CASSLEGGNPRSGYTF.

The rearrangement links TRBV6-6 to TRBJ1-2, with D hard to call. Trimming left V 5 bases short and J 0 bases short, with 7 bases between. The CDR3 runs to 13 residues. Germline V lookup: CDR1 MNHNY, CDR2 SVGAGI (reference sequence). The CDR3 bases are TGTGCCAGCAGTCCCGGGACTAACTATGGCTACACCTTC. This encodes CASSPGTNYGYTF.

This clone was counted a single time. V and J are TRBV24-1 and TRBJ1-1; D is uncertain. V lost 9 bases to trimming and J lost 1 base, with 11 bases between them. This CDR3 contains 13 residues. Germline V CDR1 and CDR2: KGHDR, SFDVKD. The CDR3 loop is CATRQTENTEAFF. The DNA for the CDR3 is TGTGCCACCCGACAAACGGAGAACACTGAAGCTTTCTTT.

The rearrangement links TRBV6-1 to TRBJ2-5, with 7 bases lining up with TRBD1. Germline V gene data show CDR1 as MNHNS and CDR2 as SASEGT. The CDR3 length is 14 residues. The J segment lost 5 bases and the V segment lost 2 bases, leaving 5 bases of the junction unmatched. CDR3 bases: TGTGCCAGCAGTGAACAGGGGGACGGGGAGACCCAGTACTTC. Translating it yields CASSEQGDGETQYF.

This sequence joins TRBV5-1 and TRBJ2-3, with 10 bases matching TRBD1. The V and J ends lost 0 bases and 4 bases, in that order; junction bases with no gene match: 5. The CDR3 covers 16 residues. Germline lookup yields CDR1 SGHRS and CDR2 YFSETQ. CDR3 sequence reads: CASSLAGQGWADTQYF. For the CDR3, the DNA is TGCGCCAGCAGCTTGGCGGGACAGGGGTGGGCAGATACGCAGTATTTT.

The rearrangement joins TRBV7-3 to TRBJ2-1; 10 bases map to TRBD2. Looked up from germline, CDR1 is SGHTA and CDR2 is FQGTGA. V lost 5 bases and J lost 9; bases outside the gene matches: 10. The CDR3 extends over 15 amino acids. The CDR3 nucleotides read TGTGCCAGCAGCGTCAGCGGGGGGGCCACTCGTGAGCAGTTCTTC. Its protein is CASSVSGGATREQFF.

This clone was seen only once. The rearrangement links TRBV6-5 to TRBJ2-2, with D perhaps TRBD2 (6 bases). V was pared by 0 bases and J by 4 bases, with 12 bases between. Germline CDR1 and CDR2: MNHEY and SVGAGI. The length of the CDR3 is 16 residues. Here the CDR3 reads CASSYSGGAGTGELFF. The CDR3 DNA follows: TGTGCCAGCAGTTACTCAGGAGGGGCCGGCACCGGGGAGCTGTTTTTT.

The chain uses TRBV3-1 (or the pseudogene TRBV3-2) and TRBJ2-7, with D possibly TRBD1 on 6 matching bases. Germline lookup yields CDR1 LGHDT and CDR2 YNNKEL (reference sequence). CDR3 size: 14 residues. V lost 9 bases and J lost 5, with 20 bases in between. CDR3 DNA sequence: TGTGCCAGTTGTCTTTCCGGGACACGCGACGAGCAGTACTTC. Its protein is CASCLSGTRDEQYF.

The V and J genes are TRBV14 and TRBJ2-1; 7 positions match TRBD1. CDR3 length: 15 residues. The ends lost 4 bases at V and 7 bases at J; junction bases unmatched: 10. Germline V gives CDR1 SGHDN, CDR2 FVKESK. CDR3 loop: CASSPTRGPRNEQFF. CDR3 bases: TGTGCCAGCAGCCCAACGAGGGGGCCCAGGAATGAGCAGTTCTTC.

This clone was found once. The chain combines TRBV5-1 with TRBJ2-2; 7 bases line up with TRBD1. The CDR3 runs to 16 residues. With 2 bases clipped from V and 2 bases from J, the junction kept 6 bases outside the gene matches. Germline lookup yields CDR1 SGHRS and CDR2 YFSETQ. The DNA for the CDR3 is TGCGCCAGCAGCTTTGAAGGGGGCTTTAACACCGGGGAGCTGTTTTTT. Translation gives CASSFEGGFNTGELFF.

The CDR3 coding sequence is TGTGCTAGTGGTATCCAGGGGGCGCAGGGGACCCAGTACTTC. Its translation: CASGIQGAQGTQYF. The rearrangement uses TRBV12-5 and TRBJ2-5; 8 bases are a match to TRBD1. The CDR3 is 14 amino acids. Per germline, CDR1 LGHNT and CDR2 FRNRAP. V shed 5 bases and J 7 bases; nucleotides not matched to a gene: 9.

The chain joins TRBV7-8 to TRBJ1-3; D not resolved. Looked up from germline, CDR1 is SGHVS and CDR2 is FQNEAQ. The CDR3 loop spans 15 amino acids. V was shortened by 1 base and J by 7 bases, with 14 bases between the two germline ends. CDR3 bases: TGTGCCAGCAGCTTAGGTGAACCGGGAGCTAACACCATATATTTT. Amino acid sequence: CASSLGEPGANTIYF.

The rearrangement links TRBV19 to TRBJ1-3; 7 bases are shared with TRBD1. After removal of 1 base from V and 0 bases from J, the junction contained 6 bases not matched to a gene. This CDR3 is 17 amino acids long. The V gene's germline CDR1 is LNHDA and CDR2 SQIVND (reference sequence). The CDR3 nucleotides are TGTGCCAGTAGTATAGGCTTGGACAGGAGCTCTGGAAACACCATATATTTT. It specifies CASSIGLDRSSGNTIYF. The variable domain in full, with the rest retrieved from reference TRBV19 and TRBJ1-3, is DGGITQSPKYLFRKEGQNVTLSCEQNLNHDAMYWYRQDPGQGLRLIYYSQIVNDFQKGDIAEGYSVSREKKESFPLTVTSAQKNPTAFYLCASSIGLDRSSGNTIYFGEGSWLTVV.

V and J are TRBV11-3 and TRBJ2-3, with TRBD1 identical over 11 bases. Germline V gene lookup returns CDR1 SGHNT and CDR2 YENEEA. The CDR3 sequence is 16 residues long. J gave up 2 bases and V 5 bases, and 6 bases lay outside the gene matches. The CDR3 reads CASSTGTGGVTDTQYF. The CDR3 region has the DNA TGTGCCAGCAGCACTGGGACAGGGGGTGTCACAGATACGCAGTATTTT.

The J gene is TRBJ1-5, the V gene TRBV5-1; TRBD1 might be the D (5 bases). Trimming removed 4 bases at V and 6 bases at J, with 8 bases between. CDR1 is SGHRS and CDR2 is YFSETQ in the germline V gene. The CDR3 has 12 amino acids. CDR3 in DNA: TGCGCCAGCAGCACCAGGGTTCAGCCCCAGCATTTT. As protein: CASSTRVQPQHF.